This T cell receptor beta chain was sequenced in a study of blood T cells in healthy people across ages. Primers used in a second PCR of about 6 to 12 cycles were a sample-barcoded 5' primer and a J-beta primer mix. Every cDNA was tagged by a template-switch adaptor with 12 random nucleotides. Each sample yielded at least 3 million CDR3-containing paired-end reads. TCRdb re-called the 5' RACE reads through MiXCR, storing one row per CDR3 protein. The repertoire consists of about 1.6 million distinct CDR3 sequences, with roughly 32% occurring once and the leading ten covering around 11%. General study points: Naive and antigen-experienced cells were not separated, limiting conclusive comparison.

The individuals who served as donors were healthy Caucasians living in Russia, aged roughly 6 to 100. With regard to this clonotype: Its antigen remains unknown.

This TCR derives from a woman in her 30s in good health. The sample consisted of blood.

The CDR3, as DNA: TGTGCCAGCAGCCCACCATCTCAGGCAGGCGTGTTTCGCGGGGGTTACAATGAGCAGTTCTTC. Amino acids: CASSPPSQAGVFRGGYNEQFF. The gene calls are TRBV11-1 and TRBJ2-1; TRBD2 matches 7 bases. The length of the CDR3 is 21 residues. CDR1 and CDR2 (germline): SGHAT, FQDESV (reference sequence). The V gene end was trimmed by 5 bases and the J gene end by 4 bases; junction bases not matched to a gene: 26.